This TCR beta chain was captured in a study of Graves' ophthalmopathy and Graves' hyperthyroidism. Study-level results: A 13-signature model separated ophthalmopathy from stable hyperthyroidism, 87.88% sensitivity, around 78% specificity. Ophthalmopathy progression cases were predicted by the model with about 70% sensitivity and 72.22% specificity.

The table lists this clonotype with many counts. The target antigen is unknown. This CDR3 is 15 amino acids long. The germline V gene has CDR1 SGHRS and CDR2 YFSETQ. V was pared by 1 base and J by 3 bases, with 10 bases between. The TCR beta CDR3 regions underwent amplification from RNA transcripts. The first-round RT-PCR employed HTBI primers together with the Qiagen OneStep RT-PCR kit. A multiplex PCR was then performed as the second round. One entry per CDR3 protein, called by TCRdb with MiXCR from the multiplex PCR reads. The repertoire holds roughly 1.1 million distinct CDR3 sequences, with 35% to 45% as singletons.

The chain combines TRBV5-1 with TRBJ2-2; D uncertain. The sequencing input was peripheral blood or thyroid tissue (not recorded which). This clonotype was obtained from an adult man with Graves' hyperthyroidism. CDR3 sequence: CASSLNGRHTGELFF. The CDR3 DNA sequence: TGCGCCAGCAGCTTGAACGGAAGACACACCGGGGAGCTGTTTTTT. Using reference TRBV5-1 and TRBJ2-2 for the parts outside the CDR3, the full variable domain is KAGVTQTPRYLIKTRGQQVTLSCSPISGHRSVSWYQQTPGQGLQFLFEYFSETQRNKGNFPGRFSGRQFSNSRSEMNVSTLELGDSALYLCASSLNGRHTGELFFGEGSRLTVL.